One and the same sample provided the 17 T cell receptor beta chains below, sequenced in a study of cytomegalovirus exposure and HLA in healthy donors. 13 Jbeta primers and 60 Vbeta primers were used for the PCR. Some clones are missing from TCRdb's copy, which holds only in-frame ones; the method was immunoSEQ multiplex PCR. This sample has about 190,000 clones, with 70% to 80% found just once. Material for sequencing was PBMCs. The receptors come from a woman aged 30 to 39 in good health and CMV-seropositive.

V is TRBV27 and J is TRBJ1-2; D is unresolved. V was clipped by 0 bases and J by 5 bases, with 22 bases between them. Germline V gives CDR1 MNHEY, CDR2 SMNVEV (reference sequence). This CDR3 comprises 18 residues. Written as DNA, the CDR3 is TGTGCCAGCAGTTTATCCTGGGCGCGAACAGCGGACGCGTATGGCTACACCTTC. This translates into CASSLSWARTADAYGYTF.

In nucleotides, the CDR3 is TGTGCCTGGAGTGAACTTACCACCGGGGAGCTGTTTTTT. It codes for CAWSELTTGELFF. The V and J genes are TRBV30 and TRBJ2-2; no clear D. Trimming pared 1 base from V and 4 bases from J, leaving 7 bases between. Per germline, CDR1 GTSNPN and CDR2 SVGIG (reference sequence). The CDR3 sequence is 13 residues long.

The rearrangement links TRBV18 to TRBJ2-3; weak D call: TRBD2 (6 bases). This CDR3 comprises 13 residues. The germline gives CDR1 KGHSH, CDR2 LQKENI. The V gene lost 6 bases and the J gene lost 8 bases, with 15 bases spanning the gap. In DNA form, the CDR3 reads TGTGCCAGCTCTCACTCGGGAGAGGGTACGCAGTATTTT. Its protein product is CASSHSGEGTQYF. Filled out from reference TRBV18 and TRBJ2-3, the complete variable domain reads NAGVMQNPRHLVRRRGQEARLRCSPMKGHSHVYWYRQLPEEGLKFMVYLQKENIIDESGMPKERFSAEFPKEGPSILRIQQVVRGDSAAYFCASSHSGEGTQYFGPGTRLTVL.

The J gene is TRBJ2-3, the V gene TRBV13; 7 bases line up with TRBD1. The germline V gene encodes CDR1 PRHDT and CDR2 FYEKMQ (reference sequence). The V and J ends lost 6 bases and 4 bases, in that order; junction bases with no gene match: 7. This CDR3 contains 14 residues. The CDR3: CASRLGQAADTQYF. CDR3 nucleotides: TGTGCCAGCAGACTCGGACAGGCCGCAGATACGCAGTATTTT.

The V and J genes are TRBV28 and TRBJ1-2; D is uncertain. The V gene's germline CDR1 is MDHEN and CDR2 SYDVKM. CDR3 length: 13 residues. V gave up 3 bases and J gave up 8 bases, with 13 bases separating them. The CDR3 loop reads CASSLPSTGGYTF. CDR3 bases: TGTGCCAGCAGTTTGCCGAGCACGGGGGGCTACACCTTC.

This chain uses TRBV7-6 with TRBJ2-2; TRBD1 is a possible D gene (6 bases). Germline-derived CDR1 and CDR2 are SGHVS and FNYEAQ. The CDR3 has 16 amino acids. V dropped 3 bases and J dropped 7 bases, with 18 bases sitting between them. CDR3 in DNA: TGTGCCAGCAGCTTTACCGCCGGGACACGGGGCGGGGAGCTGTTTTTT. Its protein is CASSFTAGTRGGELFF.

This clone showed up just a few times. The CDR3 spells CASTPTPGQGRSDTQYF. In DNA form, the CDR3 reads TGTGCCAGCACCCCCACTCCGGGACAGGGGAGATCAGATACGCAGTATTTT. The chain is built from TRBV2 and TRBJ2-3, with 10 bases identical to TRBD1. The CDR3 contains 17 residues. V dropped 7 bases and J dropped 4; count of bases not matched to a gene: 14. CDR1 SNHLY and CDR2 FYNNEI come from the germline V gene. Supplemented by reference TRBV2 and TRBJ2-3, the full variable domain reads EPEVTQTPSHQVTQMGQEVILRCVPISNHLYFYWYRQILGQKVEFLVSFYNNEISEKSEIFDDQFSVERPDGSNFTLKIRSTKLEDSAMYFCASTPTPGQGRSDTQYFGPGTRLTVL.

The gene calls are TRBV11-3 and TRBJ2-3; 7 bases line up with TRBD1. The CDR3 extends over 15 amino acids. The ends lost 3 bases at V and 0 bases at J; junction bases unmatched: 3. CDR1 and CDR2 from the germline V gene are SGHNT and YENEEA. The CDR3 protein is CASSFDRASTDTQYF. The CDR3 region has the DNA TGTGCCAGCAGCTTCGACAGGGCTAGCACAGATACGCAGTATTTT.

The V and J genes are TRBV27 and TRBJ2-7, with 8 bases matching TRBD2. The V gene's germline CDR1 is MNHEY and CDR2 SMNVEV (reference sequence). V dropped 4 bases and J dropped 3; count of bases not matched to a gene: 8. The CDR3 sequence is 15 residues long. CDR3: CASSSPGGKLYEQYF. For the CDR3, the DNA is TGTGCCAGCAGTTCCCCGGGGGGGAAACTCTACGAGCAGTACTTC.

CDR3 in amino acids: CATLGGGSYNEQFF. Written as DNA, the CDR3 is TGTGCCACCCTCGGGGGAGGTTCCTACAATGAGCAGTTCTTC. The rearrangement links TRBV19 to TRBJ2-1; weak D call: TRBD2 (6 bases). Germline V gives CDR1 LNHDA, CDR2 SQIVND (reference sequence). With 10 bases removed from V and 1 base from J, the gap between germline ends came to 14 bases. The CDR3 covers 14 residues.

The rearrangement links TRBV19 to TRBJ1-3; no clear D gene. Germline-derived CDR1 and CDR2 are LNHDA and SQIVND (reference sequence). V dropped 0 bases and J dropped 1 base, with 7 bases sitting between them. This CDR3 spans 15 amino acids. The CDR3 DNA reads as TGTGCCAGTAGTATAGATCCCAGTTCTGGAAACACCATATATTTT. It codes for CASSIDPSSGNTIYF.

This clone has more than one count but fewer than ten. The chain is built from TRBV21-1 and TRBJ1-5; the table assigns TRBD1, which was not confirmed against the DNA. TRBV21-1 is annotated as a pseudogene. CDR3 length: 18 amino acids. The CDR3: CASSKENVETGSNQPQHF. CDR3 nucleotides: TGTGCCAGCAGCAAAGAAAATGTCGAGACAGGGAGCAATCAGCCCCAGCATTTT.

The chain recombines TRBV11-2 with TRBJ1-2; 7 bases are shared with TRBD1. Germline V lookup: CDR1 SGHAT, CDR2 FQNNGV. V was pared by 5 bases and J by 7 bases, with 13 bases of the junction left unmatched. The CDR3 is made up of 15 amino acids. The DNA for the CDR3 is TGTGCCAGCAGCGATACAGGGTCCCACAGGGGTGGCTACACCTTC. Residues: CASSDTGSHRGGYTF.

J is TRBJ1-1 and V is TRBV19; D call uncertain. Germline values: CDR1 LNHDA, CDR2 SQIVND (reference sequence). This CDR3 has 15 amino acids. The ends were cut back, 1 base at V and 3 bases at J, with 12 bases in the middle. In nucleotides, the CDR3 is TGTGCCAGTAGTATAGGGGGAGGGCGGGACACTGAAGCTTTCTTT. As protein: CASSIGGGRDTEAFF.

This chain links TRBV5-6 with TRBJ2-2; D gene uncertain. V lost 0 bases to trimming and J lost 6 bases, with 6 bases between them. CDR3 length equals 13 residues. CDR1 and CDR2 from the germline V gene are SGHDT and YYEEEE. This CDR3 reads CASSLEVAGELFF. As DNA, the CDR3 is TGTGCCAGCAGCTTGGAAGTAGCCGGGGAGCTGTTTTTT.

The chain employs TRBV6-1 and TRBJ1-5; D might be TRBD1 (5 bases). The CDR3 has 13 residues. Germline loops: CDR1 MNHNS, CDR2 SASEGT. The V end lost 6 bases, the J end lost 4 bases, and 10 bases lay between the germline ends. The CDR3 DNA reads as TGTGCCAGCAGACCGACAGTGAATCAGCCCCAGCATTTT. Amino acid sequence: CASRPTVNQPQHF.

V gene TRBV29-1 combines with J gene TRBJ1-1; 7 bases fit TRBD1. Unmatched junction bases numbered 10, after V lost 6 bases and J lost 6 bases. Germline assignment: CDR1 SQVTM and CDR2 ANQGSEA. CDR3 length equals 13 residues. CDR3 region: CSVILGGRSEAFF. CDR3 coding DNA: TGCAGCGTAATTTTAGGGGGCAGGTCTGAAGCTTTCTTT. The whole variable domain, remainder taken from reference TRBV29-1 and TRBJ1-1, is SAVISQKPSRDICQRGTSLTIQCQVDSQVTMMFWYRQQPGQSLTLIATANQGSEATYESGFVIDKFPISRPNLTFSTLTVSNMSPEDSSIYLCSVILGGRSEAFFGQGTRLTVV.